The 6 T cell receptor beta chains given below trace back to one sample, sequenced in a study of PD-L1 blockade in urothelial cancer. Time point indicated: pretreatment peripheral blood. Sequenced by immunoSEQ multiplex PCR; TCRdb stores in-frame clones only, minus some. The profile shows 90,000 or so clones, roughly 90% of them singletons. The starting material was PBMCs, obtained around atezolizumab (anti-PD-L1) treatment. The origin of the receptors is a man between 60 and 75 years old with urothelial cancer.

V usage is TRBV6-1 and J usage is TRBJ1-1; D may be TRBD1 (5 bases). V dropped 2 bases and J dropped 3 bases, with 13 bases sitting between them. This CDR3 has 15 amino acids. Per the germline V gene, CDR1 is MNHNS and CDR2 is SASEGT. The CDR3 spells CASSERGRDYTEAFF. CDR3 nucleotide sequence: TGTGCCAGCAGTGAAAGGGGCAGGGACTACACTGAAGCTTTCTTT.

This chain's CDR3 is CASSFDGGSSYEQYF. Written as DNA, the CDR3 is TGTGCCAGCAGCTTCGACGGGGGAAGCTCCTACGAGCAGTACTTC. V is TRBV6-5 and J is TRBJ2-7; possibly TRBD2 for D (6 bases). CDR3 length: 15 amino acids. V shed 6 bases and J shed 0 bases, with 15 bases lying between them. CDR1 MNHEY and CDR2 SVGAGI come from the germline V gene.

The gene calls are TRBV9 and TRBJ2-6; weak D call: TRBD2 (5 bases). CDR1 is SGDLS and CDR2 is YYNGEE in the germline V gene. This CDR3 is 17 amino acids long. The V and J ends lost 3 bases and 0 bases respectively, with 13 bases between them. The CDR3 region is CASSEGDSYSGANVLTF. The CDR3 nucleotides read TGTGCCAGCAGCGAGGGAGACTCATACTCTGGGGCCAACGTCCTGACTTTC.

The genes are TRBV5-4 and TRBJ1-1, with a weak D call TRBD1 (5 bases). The V gene lost 0 bases and the J gene lost 3 bases, with 12 bases spanning the gap. The CDR3 totals 15 residues. CDR1 is SGHNT, CDR2 YYREEE, per germline (reference sequence). CDR3 residues: CASSLEGLGYTEAFF. Here the CDR3 DNA reads TGTGCCAGCAGCTTGGAGGGGTTAGGGTACACTGAAGCTTTCTTT.

The chain couples TRBV9 to TRBJ2-2; maybe TRBD1 (5 bases). Germline-derived CDR1 and CDR2 are SGDLS and YYNGEE. The CDR3 contains 16 residues. The V gene lost 0 bases and the J gene lost 5 bases, with 14 bases spanning the gap. The CDR3 sequence is CASSVEAGHGTGELFF. CDR3 DNA sequence: TGTGCCAGCAGCGTAGAGGCCGGACACGGGACCGGGGAGCTGTTTTTT. Full variable domain (missing parts from reference TRBV9 and TRBJ2-2): DSGVTQTPKHLITATGQRVTLRCSPRSGDLSVYWYQQSLDQGLQFLIQYYNGEERAKGNILERFSAQQFPDLHSELNLSSLELGDSALYFCASSVEAGHGTGELFFGEGSRLTVL.

This rearrangement joins TRBV19 to TRBJ1-4, with D perhaps TRBD1 (6 bases). Germline V CDR1 and CDR2: LNHDA, SQIVND (reference sequence). V lost 8 bases and J lost 0, with 13 bases in between. This CDR3 contains 15 residues. The CDR3 nucleotides read TGTGCCAGTCAACAGGGTTGGGCAACTAATGAAAAACTGTTTTTT. Its translation is CASQQGWATNEKLFF.